This entry lists 26 T cell receptor beta chains sequenced from one sample in a study of blood T cells in healthy people across ages. For the second PCR, which ran for about 6 to 12 cycles, a sample-barcoded 5' primer and a J-beta primer mix were used. TCRdb redid the calling of the 5' RACE reads with MiXCR, one entry per CDR3 protein. The sample yields 1.8 million or so distinct CDR3 sequences, 39% seen once. Sequences were obtained from blood. The receptors shown here come from a human donor in good health.

This clonotype has just a few counts. The chain is built from TRBV6-2 or TRBV6-3 and TRBJ2-3, with TRBD2 matching 9 bases. CDR1 and CDR2 (germline): MNHEY, SVGEGT. CDR3 length equals 16 residues. Germline trimming cut 6 bases from V and 4 bases from J; bases unmatched to any gene: 11. For the CDR3, the DNA is TGTGCCAGCAGACCCTCTGGCGGGGGGGCCGCAGATACGCAGTATTTT. It yields the protein CASRPSGGGAADTQYF.

This clonotype turned up a few times. The rearrangement links TRBV20-1 to TRBJ2-1; 10 positions match TRBD2. The CDR3 consists of 12 residues. Losses at the gene ends were 4 bases for V and 8 bases for J; bases not matched to a gene: 2. Germline CDR1 DFQATT, CDR2 SNEGSKA (reference sequence). Here the CDR3 reads CSATGTSDEQFF. The CDR3 DNA is TGCAGTGCTACCGGGACTAGCGATGAGCAGTTCTTC.

The J gene is TRBJ1-5, the V gene TRBV5-5; 7 positions match TRBD1. V shed 0 bases, J shed 6 bases, and the junction held 6 bases outside the gene matches. The CDR3 totals 15 residues. CDR1 and CDR2 from the germline V gene are SGHKS and YYEKEE (reference sequence). The CDR3 loop reads CASSLVTGVSQPQHF. CDR3 coding DNA: TGTGCCAGCAGCTTGGTTACAGGGGTCAGTCAGCCCCAGCATTTT.

This chain joins TRBV7-9 and TRBJ2-3, with a possible D match to TRBD2 (7 bases). CDR3 length equals 15 residues. Per the germline V gene, CDR1 is SEHNR and CDR2 is FQNEAQ (reference sequence). The V and J ends lost 4 bases and 2 bases respectively, with 13 bases between them. The CDR3 reads CASSSAGADTDTQYF. In DNA form, the CDR3 reads TGTGCCAGCAGCTCGGCGGGGGCTGACACAGATACGCAGTATTTT. The full variable domain, its missing parts supplied by reference TRBV7-9 and TRBJ2-3, is DTGVSQNPRHKITKRGQNVTFRCDPISEHNRLYWYRQTLGQGPEFLTYFQNEAQLEKSRLLSDRFSAERPKGSFSTLEIQRTEQGDSAMYLCASSSAGADTDTQYFGPGTRLTVL.

J is TRBJ1-1 and V is TRBV28; the D is unclear. Germline-derived CDR1 and CDR2 are MDHEN and SYDVKM. The germline V and J ends were trimmed by 7 bases and 0 bases, with 12 bases remaining between them. The CDR3 totals 14 residues. The DNA of the CDR3 is TGTGCCAGCAACGACGCGGGGTTGAACACTGAAGCTTTCTTT. Translating it yields CASNDAGLNTEAFF. Full variable domain (outside the CDR3, taken from reference TRBV28 and TRBJ1-1): DVKVTQSSRYLVKRTGEKVFLECVQDMDHENMFWYRQDPGLGLRLIYFSYDVKMKEKGDIPEGYSVSREKKERFSLILESASTNQTSMYLCASNDAGLNTEAFFGQGTRLTVV.

This clonotype has a handful of counts. This chain connects TRBV5-5 to TRBJ2-3; no definite D call. There are 14 residues in the CDR3. Trimming cost V 0 bases and J 2 bases, with 7 bases left between them. Germline CDR1 and CDR2: SGHKS and YYEKEE (reference sequence). CDR3 in amino acids: CASSLDAPTDTQYF. The CDR3, as DNA: TGTGCCAGCAGCTTGGACGCCCCCACAGATACGCAGTATTTT.

There are a few counts of this clonotype. V is TRBV24-1 and J is TRBJ2-3, with no clear D. The V gene lost 4 bases and the J gene lost 4 bases, with 14 bases spanning the gap. The CDR3 contains 15 residues. CDR1 and CDR2 (germline): KGHDR, SFDVKD. DNA for the CDR3: TGTGCCACCAGTGACTCGGACGCCCGGGCAGATACGCAGTATTTT. It encodes CATSDSDARADTQYF.

This clonotype was counted a few times. The gene calls are TRBV9 and TRBJ2-1, with 8 bases fitting TRBD2. Trimming removed 3 bases from V and 1 base from J; junction bases left unmatched: 9. The CDR3 runs 17 residues. CDR1 and CDR2 (germline): SGDLS, YYNGEE. Written as DNA, the CDR3 is TGTGCCAGCAGCGGACCTATAGCGGGGCGGTCCTACAATGAGCAGTTCTTC. Translated, it gives CASSGPIAGRSYNEQFF.

The CDR3 protein is CASSCRSDRASYEQYF. The DNA of the CDR3 is TGTGCCAGCAGCTGCCGATCTGACAGGGCCTCCTACGAGCAGTACTTC. This chain joins TRBV7-4 and TRBJ2-7; 7 bases are a match to TRBD1. The CDR3 extends over 16 amino acids. The V gene end was trimmed by 4 bases and the J gene end by 0 bases; junction bases not matched to a gene: 9. Germline assignment: CDR1 SGHVT and CDR2 SQSDAQ.

Details on this clonotype: The junction differs from germline at one of its ends, possibly a read error. This chain links TRBV7-2 with TRBJ2-7; D possibly matches TRBD1 or TRBD2 (6 bases each). The CDR3 is 14 residues long. Germline V gene lookup returns CDR1 SGHTA and CDR2 FQGNSA. CDR3 in amino acids: CACSLEGGGREQYF. CDR3 coding DNA: TGTGCCTGCAGCTTAGAAGGGGGAGGTCGCGAGCAGTACTTC.

The genes are TRBV3-1 and TRBJ2-5; D remains unclear. This CDR3 is 14 amino acids long. V lost 4 bases, J lost 5 bases, and 14 bases lay in between. CDR1 is LGHDT, CDR2 YNNKEL, per germline (reference sequence). CDR3: CASSRQNHRETQYF. The CDR3 DNA is TGTGCCAGCAGCCGGCAAAACCATCGGGAGACCCAGTACTTC.

The table lists this clonotype with a count of one. The V call is TRBV7-8, the J call TRBJ2-7; D possibly matches TRBD1 or TRBD2 (5 bases each). Trimming removed 5 bases at V and 2 bases at J, with 13 bases between. From germline, CDR1 is SGHVS and CDR2 FQNEAQ. The CDR3 length is 14 residues. CDR3 sequence (DNA): TGTGCCAGCAGCCAAGGGACGAATGCCTACGAGCAGTACTTC. It yields the protein CASSQGTNAYEQYF. The entire variable domain, with the rest obtained from reference TRBV7-8 and TRBJ2-7, is as follows: GAGVSQSPRYKVAKRGQDVALRCDPISGHVSLFWYQQALGQGPEFLTYFQNEAQLDKSGLPSDRFFAERPEGSVSTLKIQRTQQEDSAVYLCASSQGTNAYEQYFGPGTRLTVT.

The rearrangement links TRBV9 to TRBJ2-3; TRBD1 agrees at 7 bases. This CDR3 is built from 14 residues. CDR1 and CDR2 (germline): SGDLS, YYNGEE. The ends lost 2 bases at V and 4 bases at J; junction bases unmatched: 4. The CDR3 is CASSVTGLADTQYF. CDR3 coding DNA: TGTGCCAGCAGCGTGACAGGGTTAGCAGATACGCAGTATTTT.

This chain connects TRBV20-1 to TRBJ2-5; TRBD1 matches 9 bases. The germline CDR1 and CDR2 sequences are DFQATT and SNEGSKA (reference sequence). Trimming took 4 bases from V and 3 from J; bases not matched to a gene: 12. The CDR3 is made up of 16 amino acids. The CDR3 here is CSATPGTGRGEETQYF. CDR3 bases: TGCAGTGCTACACCCGGGACAGGGAGAGGGGAAGAGACCCAGTACTTC.

This clonotype has more than one count but fewer than ten. The chain recombines TRBV6-1 with TRBJ2-1; either TRBD1 or TRBD2 may supply D (5 bases each). V was cut by 4 bases and J by 4 bases, with 14 bases left in between. The germline V gene encodes CDR1 MNHNS and CDR2 SASEGT. The CDR3 spans 15 residues. The CDR3 DNA follows: TGTGCCAGCAGTGGAAGGGGAAGGACTTACAATGAGCAGTTCTTC. The encoded protein is CASSGRGRTYNEQFF.

This clonotype was counted only a few times. The chain links TRBV7-9 to TRBJ2-7; tentatively, D is TRBD1 (5 bases). The CDR3 loop spans 14 amino acids. CDR1 and CDR2 (germline): SEHNR, FQNEAQ (reference sequence). V was shortened by 3 bases and J by 5 bases, with 14 bases between the two germline ends. The CDR3 loop reads CASSFGRVWDEQYF. As DNA, the CDR3 is TGTGCCAGCAGCTTCGGCAGGGTTTGGGACGAGCAGTACTTC.

This sequence joins TRBV6-2 or TRBV6-3 and TRBJ2-3, with D maybe TRBD1 (6 bases). The V gene's germline CDR1 is MNHEY and CDR2 SVGEGT. V shed 8 bases and J shed 9 bases, with 12 bases lying between them. The CDR3 is made up of 11 amino acids. The CDR3 sequence is CASQRGITQYF. The CDR3 region has the DNA TGTGCCAGCCAAAGGGGGATCACGCAGTATTTT.

This chain uses TRBV7-2 with TRBJ2-6; D not resolved. CDR1 is SGHTA and CDR2 is FQGNSA in the germline V gene. V was shortened by 5 bases and J by 0 bases, with 8 bases between the two germline ends. The CDR3 runs 15 residues. CDR3 nucleotide sequence: TGTGCCAGCAGCCCACCCAGCTCTGGGGCCAACGTCCTGACTTTC. Its protein product is CASSPPSSGANVLTF.

The chain couples TRBV2 to TRBJ2-1, with 8 nucleotides matching TRBD2. The CDR3 contains 17 residues. The V and J ends lost 3 bases and 2 bases, in that order; junction bases with no gene match: 9. Germline CDR1 is SNHLY and CDR2 is FYNNEI. This CDR3 reads CASSDENGGAPYNEQFF. CDR3 bases: TGTGCCAGCAGTGACGAGAACGGGGGGGCCCCCTACAATGAGCAGTTCTTC.

A few counts support this clonotype. The chain has TRBV29-1 and TRBJ1-2, with a tentative D call TRBD1 (5 bases). Trimming left V 7 bases short and J 7 bases short, with 13 bases between. Germline CDR1 SQVTM, CDR2 ANQGSEA. The CDR3 runs 11 residues. CDR3 protein: CSAGRGVGYTF. Here the CDR3 DNA reads TGCAGCGCGGGGCGGGGGGTTGGCTACACCTTC. Full variable domain (rest looked up from reference TRBV29-1 and TRBJ1-2): SAVISQKPSRDICQRGTSLTIQCQVDSQVTMMFWYRQQPGQSLTLIATANQGSEATYESGFVIDKFPISRPNLTFSTLTVSNMSPEDSSIYLCSAGRGVGYTFGSGTRLTVV.

V usage is TRBV4-3 and J usage is TRBJ1-5, with D unresolved. In germline, CDR1 is LGHNA, CDR2 YSLEER. This CDR3 region has 16 residues. Trimming took 1 base from V and 2 from J, leaving 12 bases between them. The CDR3 DNA follows: TGCGCCAGCAGCCAAGTGTGGGAAGGTGGCAATCAGCCCCAGCATTTT. This sequence encodes CASSQVWEGGNQPQHF.

This clonotype came up once. The rearrangement joins TRBV19 to TRBJ2-5; no clear D. With 6 bases removed from V and 2 bases from J, the gap between germline ends came to 10 bases. There are 13 residues in the CDR3. Germline assignment: CDR1 LNHDA and CDR2 SQIVND (reference sequence). The CDR3 DNA sequence: TGTGCCAGTAGCCACAATAGTCAAGAGACCCAGTACTTC. Its protein product is CASSHNSQETQYF.

V is TRBV4-3 and J is TRBJ2-2; D gene uncertain. Per germline, CDR1 LGHNA and CDR2 YSLEER. This CDR3 spans 14 amino acids. V lost 1 base to trimming and J lost 6 bases, with 9 bases between them. For the CDR3, the DNA is TGCGCCAGCAGCCAAGTTTTTGGTGCCGGGGAGCTGTTTTTT. Translating it yields CASSQVFGAGELFF.

This clonotype was detected once. The chain carries TRBV3-1 and TRBJ2-1; TRBD2 is a possible D gene (5 bases). The CDR3 runs 16 residues. The V end lost 1 base, the J end lost 5 bases, and 15 bases lay between the germline ends. Looked up from germline, CDR1 is LGHDT and CDR2 is YNNKEL (reference sequence). CDR3 loop: CASSQVLAGMHNEQFF. The DNA of the CDR3 is TGTGCCAGCAGCCAAGTTTTAGCCGGGATGCACAATGAGCAGTTCTTC.

This clonotype has only a few counts. The V gene is TRBV6-2 or TRBV6-3, the J gene TRBJ2-1, with TRBD2 identical over 9 bases. The germline V gene has CDR1 MNHEY and CDR2 SVGEGT. The CDR3 length is 16 residues. V shed 6 bases and J 5 bases; nucleotides not matched to a gene: 11. In DNA, the CDR3 is TGTGCCAGCAGCCTCTCGGCGCGGGGGGGCCACAATGAGCAGTTCTTC. Translated, it gives CASSLSARGGHNEQFF.

The chain is built from TRBV7-8 and TRBJ1-4; TRBD1 might be the D (6 bases). Germline-derived CDR1 and CDR2 are SGHVS and FQNEAQ. Trimming left V 1 base short and J 10 bases short, with 16 bases between. CDR3 size: 15 residues. Here the CDR3 DNA reads TGTGCCAGCAGCTTAGGGGGGGCTGGGGTTGGAAAACTGTTTTTT. Amino acid sequence: CASSLGGAGVGKLFF.